The sequence of this TCR beta chain was determined in a study of blood T cells in healthy people across ages. Findings and limits, study-wide: A conclusive naive versus antigen-experienced comparison was prevented by the unsorted PBMCs.

There were healthy Caucasian individuals from Russia, aged about 6 to 90, serving as donors. Peripheral blood, roughly 9.3 milliliters per donor, was collected. A sample-barcoded 5' primer and a J-beta primer mix were used in a second PCR of roughly 7 to 11 cycles. Each cDNA molecule, via a template-switch adaptor with 12 random nucleotides, was tagged. TCRdb re-analysed the 5' RACE reads in MiXCR, keeping a single row per CDR3 protein. The table shows hundreds of thousands of distinct CDR3 sequences, with less than 35% occurring only once. There are many counts of this clonotype. Its target is not known. This TCR derives from a woman older than 75 in good health. Sequencing input: blood.

CDR3 protein: CASSYSGTSGLQVTQYF. CDR3 in DNA: TGTGCCAGCAGTTACTCCGGGACTAGCGGGCTGCAGGTTACGCAGTATTTT. The V and J genes are TRBV6-5 and TRBJ2-3, with 12 nucleotides matching TRBD2. The germline gives CDR1 MNHEY, CDR2 SVGAGI. J was trimmed by 8 bases and V by 0 bases; bases with no gene match: 9. This CDR3 is built from 17 residues.